The 32 T cell receptor beta chains in this list originate from one sample, sequenced in a study of T cell changes during pregnancy in multiple sclerosis. The method was immunoSEQ multiplex PCR; TCRdb's version includes in-frame clones alone and lacks a portion of them. The table includes tens of thousands of clones, 70% to 90% detected once. The material was CD4+ T cells from peripheral blood mononuclear cells, obtained in the first trimester of pregnancy. Every receptor here comes from a female donor with multiple sclerosis, enrolled in a pregnancy study.

The V gene is TRBV6-4, the J gene TRBJ2-7; 8 bases agree with TRBD1. Germline values: CDR1 MRHNA, CDR2 SNTAGT. Trimming cost V 3 bases and J 6 bases; bases outside gene matches: 13. The CDR3 totals 16 residues. CDR3 bases: TGTGCCAGCAGTGATAGTGGCAGGGGGCGGGGAGGCGAGCAGTACTTC. Translation gives CASSDSGRGRGGEQYF.

The chain joins TRBV19 to TRBJ2-1, with 9 bases aligning to TRBD1. The length of the CDR3 is 15 residues. Germline lookup yields CDR1 LNHDA and CDR2 SQIVND (reference sequence). The ends lost 6 bases at V and 2 bases at J; junction bases unmatched: 5. CDR3 sequence reads: CASRSDRGTYNEQFF. CDR3 bases: TGTGCCAGTAGATCGGACAGGGGCACCTACAATGAGCAGTTCTTC.

The V call is TRBV19, the J call TRBJ2-7; D may be TRBD1 (6 bases). Germline V CDR1 and CDR2: LNHDA, SQIVND (reference sequence). This CDR3 is built from 15 residues. Trimming removed 4 bases from V and 1 base from J, with 14 bases in between. In nucleotides, the CDR3 is TGTGCCAGTAGTAACCCAGGGGAAGGATCCTACGAGCAGTACTTC. Residues: CASSNPGEGSYEQYF.

The rearrangement links TRBV30 to TRBJ1-4; tentatively, D is TRBD1 (6 bases). From germline, CDR1 is GTSNPN and CDR2 SVGIG (reference sequence). The CDR3 runs 13 residues. The V end lost 5 bases, the J end lost 0 bases, and 7 bases lay between the germline ends. The CDR3 loop reads CAWGGSTNEKLFF. The CDR3 DNA follows: TGTGCCTGGGGGGGCTCAACTAATGAAAAACTGTTTTTT.

This sequence joins TRBV21-1 and TRBJ2-7; TRBD2 was called by the table and not checked on the DNA. TRBV21-1 is listed as a pseudogene. The CDR3 spans 18 residues. CDR3 loop: CASREGKLGDPTIYEQYF. In DNA, the CDR3 is TGTGCCAGCAGGGAGGGGAAGCTGGGGGACCCGACTATATACGAGCAGTACTTC.

The chain uses TRBV29-1 and TRBJ1-1; possible D gene TRBD1, 5 bases. Germline assignment: CDR1 SQVTM and CDR2 ANQGSEA. This CDR3 spans 14 amino acids. Trimming removed 4 bases from V and 0 bases from J, with 12 bases in between. CDR3 coding DNA: TGCAGCGTTGCGCGACAGACCATGAACACTGAAGCTTTCTTT. This gives the protein CSVARQTMNTEAFF.

With respect to this clone: The sample contains more than one DNA sequence encoding this CDR3. This chain connects TRBV10-2 to TRBJ2-7, with TRBD2 identical over 9 bases. CDR1 WSHSY and CDR2 SAAADI come from the germline V gene. The length of the CDR3 is 14 residues. The V gene end was trimmed by 7 bases and the J gene end by 2 bases; junction bases not matched to a gene: 6. The CDR3 is CASKVGTSTYEQYF. The CDR3 DNA sequence: TGCGCCAGCAAAGTCGGGACTAGCACCTACGAGCAGTACTTC.

V is TRBV5-1 and J is TRBJ2-3; no reliable D call. Germline lookup yields CDR1 SGHRS and CDR2 YFSETQ. This CDR3 is 11 amino acids long. V lost 4 bases to trimming and J lost 5 bases, with 5 bases between them. The CDR3: CASSAQDTQYF. The CDR3 DNA follows: TGCGCCAGCAGCGCGCAAGATACGCAGTATTTT.

Of note for this clone: Compared with germline, one end of the junction differs, possibly owing to a read error. The gene calls are TRBV19 and TRBJ2-4; TRBD1 is a possible D gene (6 bases). The CDR3 contains 15 residues. CDR1 and CDR2 from the germline V gene are LNHDA and SQIVND (reference sequence). The CDR3: CASRPGTIPKSIQYF. The CDR3 DNA follows: TGTGCCAGTAGACCAGGGACAATACCCAAAAGCATTCAGTACTTC.

The chain recombines TRBV9 with TRBJ2-7; TRBD1 agrees at 9 bases. The CDR3 contains 15 residues. V gave up 4 bases and J gave up 5 bases; unmatched junction bases: 10. Germline V CDR1 and CDR2: SGDLS, YYNGEE. CDR3 DNA sequence: TGTGCCAGCAGCACGGCCGGGACAGGGAACGACGAGCAGTACTTC. It encodes CASSTAGTGNDEQYF.

The genes are TRBV19 and TRBJ2-4; D remains ambiguous. Deletions cut 2 bases from V and 0 bases from J, with 8 bases between. This CDR3 spans 15 amino acids. CDR1 is LNHDA and CDR2 is SQIVND in the germline V gene (reference sequence). The CDR3 DNA reads TGTGCCAGTAGTATAACAGATTTAGCCAAAAACATTCAGTACTTC. Translation: CASSITDLAKNIQYF. The variable domain in full, with the rest retrieved from reference TRBV19 and TRBJ2-4, is DGGITQSPKYLFRKEGQNVTLSCEQNLNHDAMYWYRQDPGQGLRLIYYSQIVNDFQKGDIAEGYSVSREKKESFPLTVTSAQKNPTAFYLCASSITDLAKNIQYFGAGTRLSVL.

V gene TRBV5-5 combines with J gene TRBJ2-7; 10 bases agree with TRBD1. V trimming: 4 bases; J trimming: 6 bases; junction bases outside the gene matches: 10. This CDR3 is 15 amino acids long. The germline gives CDR1 SGHKS, CDR2 YYEKEE (reference sequence). DNA of the CDR3: TGTGCCAGCAGCAGACAGGGGGCGAGTAATTCCGAGCAGTACTTC. This translates into CASSRQGASNSEQYF.

The CDR3 DNA is TGTGCCAGCAGCCAAGAGAGAGGTGGGCTAGCGGGAGCTGATACGCAGTATTTT. This gives the protein CASSQERGGLAGADTQYF. The V call is TRBV4-2, the J call TRBJ2-3, with 10 bases lining up with TRBD2. Germline CDR1 LGHNA, CDR2 YNFKEQ. V shed 0 bases, J shed 6 bases, and the junction held 12 bases outside the gene matches. This CDR3 contains 18 residues.

The CDR3 loop reads CASSLQETEAFF. The CDR3 region has the DNA TGTGCCAGCAGTTTACAAGAGACTGAAGCTTTCTTT. The V and J genes are TRBV28 and TRBJ1-1; D gene ambiguous. Germline loops: CDR1 MDHEN, CDR2 SYDVKM. The V end lost 2 bases, the J end lost 5 bases, and 6 bases lay between the germline ends. The CDR3 spans 12 residues.

The CDR3 is CSVEDTTGSSGNTIYF. In DNA form, the CDR3 reads TGCAGCGTTGAGGATACGACAGGGTCCTCTGGAAACACCATATATTTT. J is TRBJ1-3 and V is TRBV29-1; 7 bases fit TRBD1. This CDR3 is built from 16 residues. J lost 0 bases, V lost 3 bases, and 8 bases had no gene match. CDR1 is SQVTM and CDR2 is ANQGSEA in the germline V gene.

The genes are TRBV28 and TRBJ2-5; 9 bases are a match to TRBD1. Germline V CDR1 and CDR2: MDHEN, SYDVKM. V lost 6 bases and J lost 4; bases outside the gene matches: 12. CDR3 length equals 16 residues. CDR3 loop: CASRPTGTGTRETQYF. In DNA, the CDR3 is TGTGCCAGCAGGCCAACCGGGACAGGGACACGAGAGACCCAGTACTTC.

The chain is built from TRBV7-3 and TRBJ2-3; no definite D call. The CDR3 extends over 15 amino acids. CDR1 SGHTA and CDR2 FQGTGA come from the germline V gene. V lost 5 bases and J lost 0, with 12 bases in between. The CDR3 sequence is CASSLTSSSTDTQYF. The CDR3 DNA reads TGTGCCAGCAGCCTTACATCGTCCAGCACAGATACGCAGTATTTT.

This chain links TRBV7-2 with TRBJ2-2; 9 bases are shared with TRBD1. The CDR3 is 15 amino acids. V lost 8 bases, J lost 2 bases, and 6 bases stayed unmatched. Germline V gives CDR1 SGHTA, CDR2 FQGNSA. DNA of the CDR3: TGTGCCAGCGGGCACAGGGGGCATAACACCGGGGAGCTGTTTTTT. Residues: CASGHRGHNTGELFF.

The V gene is TRBV10-2, the J gene TRBJ1-3; no clear D. Deletions cut 5 bases from V and 4 bases from J, with 9 bases between. The length of the CDR3 is 13 residues. Germline loops: CDR1 WSHSY, CDR2 SAAADI. As DNA, the CDR3 is TGCGCCAGCAGTTCCGTCGGGGGAAACACCATATATTTT. Translation: CASSSVGGNTIYF.

V gene TRBV27 combines with J gene TRBJ1-3, with D uncertain. This CDR3 spans 15 amino acids. V lost 5 bases and J lost 0, with 11 bases in between. Germline CDR1 MNHEY, CDR2 SMNVEV (reference sequence). The CDR3 loop reads CASSITYSSGNTIYF. The CDR3 DNA sequence: TGTGCCAGCAGTATAACTTACAGCTCTGGAAACACCATATATTTT.

This chain links TRBV29-1 with TRBJ1-1, with D hard to call. V was pared by 6 bases and J by 1 base, with 21 bases between. Germline CDR1 and CDR2: SQVTM and ANQGSEA. This CDR3 is built from 16 residues. CDR3 coding DNA: TGCAGCGTCGCGGCTCTCTACGAGCTACCGAACACTGAAGCTTTCTTT. Residues: CSVAALYELPNTEAFF. The full variable domain, in which reference TRBV29-1 and TRBJ1-1 provide the parts outside the CDR3, is SAVISQKPSRDICQRGTSLTIQCQVDSQVTMMFWYRQQPGQSLTLIATANQGSEATYESGFVIDKFPISRPNLTFSTLTVSNMSPEDSSIYLCSVAALYELPNTEAFFGQGTRLTVV.

The chain combines TRBV27 with TRBJ2-5; tentatively, D is TRBD2 (6 bases). The germline gives CDR1 MNHEY, CDR2 SMNVEV (reference sequence). This CDR3 is built from 13 residues. The V gene lost 6 bases and the J gene lost 6 bases, with 14 bases spanning the gap. The CDR3 nucleotides are TGTGCCAGCAGCCCCCCTAGCGAAAAGACCCAGTACTTC. This translates into CASSPPSEKTQYF.

The chain is built from TRBV19 and TRBJ1-1, with 10 nucleotides matching TRBD1. Germline lookup yields CDR1 LNHDA and CDR2 SQIVND (reference sequence). The CDR3 has 16 residues. V was pared by 7 bases and J by 6 bases, with 14 bases of the junction left unmatched. Written as DNA, the CDR3 is TGTGCCAGTACCCCTCGTGGGACAGGGGTTAGGGCTGAAGCTTTCTTT. This gives the protein CASTPRGTGVRAEAFF.

This clone came up a few times. The J gene is TRBJ1-4, the V gene TRBV5-6; TRBD1 matches at 11 bases. V shed 3 bases, J shed 0 bases, and the junction held 4 bases outside the gene matches. The CDR3 contains 17 residues. Germline CDR1 and CDR2: SGHDT and YYEEEE. The CDR3 spells CASSWTGGYATNEKLFF. CDR3 DNA: TGTGCCAGCAGCTGGACAGGGGGCTATGCAACTAATGAAAAACTGTTTTTT. Together with reference TRBV5-6 and TRBJ1-4, the CDR3 gives the full variable domain: DAGVTQSPTHLIKTRGQQVTLRCSPKSGHDTVSWYQQALGQGPQFIFQYYEEEERQRGNFPDRFSGHQFPNYSSELNVNALLLGDSALYLCASSWTGGYATNEKLFFGSGTQLSVL.

CDR3 nucleotide sequence: TGTGCCAGCAGCGTCGGGACTAGCGGGAGGCATGAGCAGTTCTTC. Protein: CASSVGTSGRHEQFF. The chain uses TRBV2 and TRBJ2-1; 15 bases fit TRBD2. The ends lost 6 bases at V and 8 bases at J; junction bases unmatched: 5. The CDR3 has 15 residues. Germline CDR1 SNHLY, CDR2 FYNNEI.

The chain has TRBV7-9 and TRBJ2-3, with D maybe TRBD2 (6 bases). The germline CDR1 and CDR2 sequences are SEHNR and FQNEAQ (reference sequence). V lost 3 bases and J lost 3, with 10 bases in between. CDR3 size: 14 residues. CDR3 sequence (DNA): TGTGCCAGCAGCTTCGGCGCGGGGACAGATACGCAGTATTTT. Translated: CASSFGAGTDTQYF.

Only a few counts were recorded for this clone. The CDR3 does not end in the conserved phenylalanine or tryptophan, so this is likely a read error. No DNA is shown, since the ends of the CDR3 on it are uncertain; the CDR3 is the one TCRdb lists. The chain uses TRBV2 and TRBJ2-7; TRBD2, the table's D call, lacks a check against the DNA. The CDR3 has 11 residues if both end residues are counted. Germline loops: CDR1 SNHLY, CDR2 FYNNEI. This CDR3 is CASGTGTSGHL.

The chain has TRBV15 and TRBJ2-7, with 14 bases fitting TRBD2. The CDR3 is 17 residues long. J was trimmed by 2 bases and V by 0 bases; bases with no gene match: 3. Looked up from germline, CDR1 is LNHNV and CDR2 is YYDKDF (reference sequence). CDR3 in amino acids: CATSREQGLAGAYEQYF. CDR3 DNA: TGTGCCACCAGCAGAGAACAGGGACTAGCGGGAGCCTACGAGCAGTACTTC.

The V and J genes are TRBV14 and TRBJ2-1, with 7 bases that match TRBD2. The length of the CDR3 is 16 residues. CDR1 is SGHDN and CDR2 is FVKESK in the germline V gene. The trim removed 6 bases at V and 2 bases at J, leaving 10 bases unmatched. The CDR3 region is CASRALGEGTYNEQFF. The CDR3 DNA reads TGTGCCAGCAGGGCTTTAGGGGAGGGGACCTACAATGAGCAGTTCTTC.

CDR3 bases: TGTGCCTGGAGGACTAGCGGGAGGGACAATGAGCAGTTCTTC. Translating it yields CAWRTSGRDNEQFF. This chain uses TRBV30 with TRBJ2-1; 14 nucleotides agree with TRBD2. Losses at the gene ends were 3 bases for V and 5 bases for J; bases not matched to a gene: 0. CDR3 length equals 14 residues. The germline CDR1 and CDR2 sequences are GTSNPN and SVGIG (reference sequence).

This clone showed up just once. The chain recombines TRBV7-9 with TRBJ2-1; TRBD2 matches at 8 bases. J was trimmed by 5 bases and V by 3 bases; bases with no gene match: 12. The CDR3 spans 17 residues. Germline V gene sequence: CDR1 SEHNR, CDR2 FQNEAQ (reference sequence). The CDR3 sequence: CASSFRGTSFLNNEQFF. The CDR3 DNA reads as TGTGCCAGCAGCTTCCGTGGGACTAGTTTTTTGAACAATGAGCAGTTCTTC.

CDR3 DNA sequence: TGTGCCAGTAGTATAATGGTATTAAGCAGGGGGCTCGATGAGCAGTTCTTC. It encodes CASSIMVLSRGLDEQFF. The rearrangement links TRBV19 to TRBJ2-1; 8 positions agree with TRBD1. This CDR3 spans 17 amino acids. Germline V CDR1 and CDR2: LNHDA, SQIVND (reference sequence). With 2 bases clipped from V and 8 bases from J, the junction kept 14 bases outside the gene matches. Complete variable domain (other parts from reference TRBV19 and TRBJ2-1): DGGITQSPKYLFRKEGQNVTLSCEQNLNHDAMYWYRQDPGQGLRLIYYSQIVNDFQKGDIAEGYSVSREKKESFPLTVTSAQKNPTAFYLCASSIMVLSRGLDEQFFGPGTRLTVL.